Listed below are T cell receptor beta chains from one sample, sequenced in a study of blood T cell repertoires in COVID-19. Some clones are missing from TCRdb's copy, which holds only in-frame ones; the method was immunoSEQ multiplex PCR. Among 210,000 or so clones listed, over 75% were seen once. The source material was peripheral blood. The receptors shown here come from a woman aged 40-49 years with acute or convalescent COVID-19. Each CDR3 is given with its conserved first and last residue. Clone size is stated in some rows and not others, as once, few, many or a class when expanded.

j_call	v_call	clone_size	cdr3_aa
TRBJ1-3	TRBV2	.	CASRSEGGGNTIYF
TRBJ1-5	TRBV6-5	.	CASRFYTGSNQPQHF
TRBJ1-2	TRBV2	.	CASRPGQGDGYTF
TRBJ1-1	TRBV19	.	CASSTTGSAEAFF
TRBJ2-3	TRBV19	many	CASSILLAGGADTQYF
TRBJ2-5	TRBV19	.	CASSPSTGEWETQYF
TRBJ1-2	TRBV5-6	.	CASSSVDRGGYGYTF
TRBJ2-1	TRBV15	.	CATSRDGPSGMREEQFF
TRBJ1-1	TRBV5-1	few	CASRAGSVNTEAFF
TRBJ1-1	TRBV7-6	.	CASSSSRGRLMNTEAFF